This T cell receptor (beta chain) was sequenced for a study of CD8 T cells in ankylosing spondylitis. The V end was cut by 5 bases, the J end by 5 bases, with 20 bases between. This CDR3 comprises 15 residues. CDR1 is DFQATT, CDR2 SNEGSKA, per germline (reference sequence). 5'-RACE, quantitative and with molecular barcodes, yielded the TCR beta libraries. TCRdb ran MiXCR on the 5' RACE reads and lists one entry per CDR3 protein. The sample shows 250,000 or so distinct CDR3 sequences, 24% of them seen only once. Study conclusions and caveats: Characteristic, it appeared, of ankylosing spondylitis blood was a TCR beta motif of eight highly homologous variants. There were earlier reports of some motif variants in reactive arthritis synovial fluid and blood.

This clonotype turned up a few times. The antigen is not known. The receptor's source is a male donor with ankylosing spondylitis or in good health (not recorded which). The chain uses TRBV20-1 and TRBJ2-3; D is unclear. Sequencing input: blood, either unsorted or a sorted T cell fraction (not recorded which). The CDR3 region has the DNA TGCAGTGCTGGTCAACCCGGACCGCATGGAGATACGCAGTATTTT. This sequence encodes CSAGQPGPHGDTQYF.